This T cell receptor beta chain was recovered during a study of blood T cells in healthy people across ages. General study points: Because donor CMV status was unknown, expanded clonotype changes were possibly confounded.

V trimming: 1 base; J trimming: 0 bases; junction bases outside the gene matches: 7. In germline, CDR1 is DFQATT, CDR2 SNEGSKA (reference sequence). This CDR3 comprises 16 residues. Next came a second PCR, run for about 6 to 12 cycles, which used a sample-barcoded 5' primer along with a J-beta primer mix. TCRdb recomputed calls from the 5' RACE reads with MiXCR, one row per CDR3 protein. This table has some 920,000 distinct CDR3 sequences, roughly half appearing once. This clonotype turned up a few times. Antigen unknown. Isolating PBMCs gave at least 6 million of these cells per sample. The sample was blood. The V gene is TRBV20-1, the J gene TRBJ2-5; 8 positions agree with TRBD2. This TCR was sampled from a woman in her sixties or seventies in good health. The CDR3 is CSARAGAGGYQETQYF. The CDR3 DNA reads TGCAGTGCTAGAGCGGGGGCGGGAGGTTACCAAGAGACCCAGTACTTC.